One and the same sample provided the 2 T cell receptor beta chains below, sequenced in a study of cytomegalovirus exposure and HLA in healthy donors. Method: immunoSEQ multiplex PCR; TCRdb's copy keeps in-frame clones and lacks some. The data contain 60,000 to 70,000 clones, 80% to 95% of them singletons. Specimen: PBMCs. The receptors derive from a man aged 18 to 29 in good health and CMV-seropositive.

This chain connects TRBV27 to TRBJ2-1; 11 nucleotides agree with TRBD2. This CDR3 contains 16 residues. Per germline, CDR1 MNHEY and CDR2 SMNVEV (reference sequence). Trimming took 6 bases from V and 8 from J; bases not matched to a gene: 12. Written as DNA, the CDR3 is TGTGCCAGCAGCATCCTTACTAGCGGGAGAGGTTATGAGCAGTTCTTC. Protein: CASSILTSGRGYEQFF.

This chain uses TRBV10-2 with TRBJ1-4, with a weak D call TRBD1 (6 bases). CDR3 length: 14 amino acids. V lost 6 bases and J lost 5, with 13 bases in between. Germline-derived CDR1 and CDR2 are WSHSY and SAAADI. The CDR3 nucleotides read TGCGCCAGCAGAATAAGACAGGCAAATGAAAAACTGTTTTTT. Encoded protein: CASRIRQANEKLFF.